This TCR beta chain derives from a study of long-term antiretroviral therapy in people with HIV. Study-wide findings and caveats: Dominant in the repertoire at all time points were clones expanded before ART. Collection of the blood, which took place between about 2003 and 2017, possibly occurred under older ART regimens. The data indicate that diversity increased after ART but remained below transplant donor controls.

V dropped 2 bases and J dropped 0 bases, with 17 bases sitting between them. The CDR3 extends over 17 amino acids. In germline, CDR1 is SGHDT, CDR2 YYEEEE. Run at survey level, the immunoSEQ assay was version v3.0. The table came from immunoSEQ multiplex PCR; TCRdb's copy has only in-frame clones and leaves some out. The sample has about 29,000 clones; 95% are singletons. This clone counts as medium-sized. The antigen is not known. Ahead of DNA extraction, samples held roughly 1-11 million cryopreserved PBMC each. The TCR sequence derives from a man between 25 and 39 years old with HIV. This chain uses TRBV5-6 with TRBJ1-1; D perhaps matches TRBD1 (6 bases). Sequences were derived from unsorted PBMCs, sampled 5.3 years after starting antiretroviral therapy. CDR3 in amino acids: CASSFGSPGGLNTEAFF. The CDR3 bases are TGTGCCAGCAGCTTTGGATCCCCGGGGGGCTTGAACACTGAAGCTTTCTTT.